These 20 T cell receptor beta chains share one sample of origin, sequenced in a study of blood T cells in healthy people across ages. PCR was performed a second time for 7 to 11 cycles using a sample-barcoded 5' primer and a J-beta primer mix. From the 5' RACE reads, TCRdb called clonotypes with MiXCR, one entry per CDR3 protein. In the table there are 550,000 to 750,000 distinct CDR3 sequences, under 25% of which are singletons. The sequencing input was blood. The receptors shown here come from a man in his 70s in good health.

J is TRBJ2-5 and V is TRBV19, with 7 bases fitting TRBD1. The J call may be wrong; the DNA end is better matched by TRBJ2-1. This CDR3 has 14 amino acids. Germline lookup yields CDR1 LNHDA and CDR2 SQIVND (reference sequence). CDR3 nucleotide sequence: TGTGCCAGTATCGAGCCAGGGGGAACGAATGAGCAGTTCTTC. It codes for CASIEPGGTNEQFF.

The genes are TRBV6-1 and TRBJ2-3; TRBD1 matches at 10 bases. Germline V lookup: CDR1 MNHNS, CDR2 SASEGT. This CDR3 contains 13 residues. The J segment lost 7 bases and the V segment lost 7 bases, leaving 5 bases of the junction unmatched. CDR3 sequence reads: CASNGQGVHTQYF. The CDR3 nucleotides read TGTGCCAGCAATGGACAGGGGGTCCATACGCAGTATTTT.

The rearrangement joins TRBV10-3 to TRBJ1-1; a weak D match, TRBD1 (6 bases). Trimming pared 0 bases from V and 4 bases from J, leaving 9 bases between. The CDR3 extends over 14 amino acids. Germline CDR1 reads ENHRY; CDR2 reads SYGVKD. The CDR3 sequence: CAISESGGPTEAFF. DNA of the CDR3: TGTGCCATCAGTGAGTCGGGGGGGCCCACTGAAGCTTTCTTT.

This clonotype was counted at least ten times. In nucleotides, the CDR3 is TGCAGCTATTCCTCGGCGACGGTTTACAATGAGCAGTTCTTC. Protein sequence: CSYSSATVYNEQFF. The V and J genes are TRBV29-1 and TRBJ2-1; unclear D gene. The CDR3 runs to 14 residues. Looked up from germline, CDR1 is SQVTM and CDR2 is ANQGSEA. Trimming cost V 8 bases and J 4 bases, with 18 bases left between them.

The CDR3 loop is CASTPGDRGGYTF. CDR3 in DNA: TGTGCCAGCACCCCAGGGGACAGGGGGGGCTACACCTTC. The V and J genes are TRBV6-6 and TRBJ1-2; 11 bases are a match to TRBD1. Germline assignment: CDR1 MNHNY and CDR2 SVGAGI (reference sequence). There are 13 residues in the CDR3. Trimming cost V 7 bases and J 8 bases; bases outside gene matches: 6.

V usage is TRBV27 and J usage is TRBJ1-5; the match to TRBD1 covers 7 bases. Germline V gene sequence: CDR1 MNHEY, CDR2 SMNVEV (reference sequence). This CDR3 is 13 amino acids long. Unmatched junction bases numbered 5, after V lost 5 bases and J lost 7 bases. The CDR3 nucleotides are TGTGCCAGCAGTGCGGGACAGTCCCAGCCCCAGCATTTT. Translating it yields CASSAGQSQPQHF.

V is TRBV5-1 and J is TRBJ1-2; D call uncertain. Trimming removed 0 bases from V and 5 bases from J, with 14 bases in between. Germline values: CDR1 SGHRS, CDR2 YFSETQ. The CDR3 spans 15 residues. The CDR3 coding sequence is TGCGCCAGCAGCTTGGTGGCGTCAGGAGCTTATGGCTACACCTTC. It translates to CASSLVASGAYGYTF.

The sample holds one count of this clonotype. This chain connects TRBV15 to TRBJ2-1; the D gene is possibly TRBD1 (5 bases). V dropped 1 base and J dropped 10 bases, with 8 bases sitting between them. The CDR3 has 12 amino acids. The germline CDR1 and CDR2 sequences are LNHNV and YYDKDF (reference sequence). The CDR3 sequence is CATSRAGAEQFF. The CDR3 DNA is TGTGCCACCAGCAGAGCTGGGGCCGAGCAGTTCTTC. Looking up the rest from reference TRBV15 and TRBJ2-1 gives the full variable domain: DAMVIQNPRYQVTQFGKPVTLSCSQTLNHNVMYWYQQKSSQAPKLLFHYYDKDFNNEADTPDNFQSRRPNTSFCFLDIRSPGLGDTAMYLCATSRAGAEQFFGPGTRLTVL.

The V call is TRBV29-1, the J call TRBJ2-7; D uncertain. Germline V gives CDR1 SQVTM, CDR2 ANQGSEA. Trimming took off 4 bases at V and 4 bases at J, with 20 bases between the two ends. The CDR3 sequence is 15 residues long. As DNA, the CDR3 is TGCAGCGTTGCCGGGCCCATCCCGGACCCTTACGAGCAGTACTTC. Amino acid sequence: CSVAGPIPDPYEQYF.

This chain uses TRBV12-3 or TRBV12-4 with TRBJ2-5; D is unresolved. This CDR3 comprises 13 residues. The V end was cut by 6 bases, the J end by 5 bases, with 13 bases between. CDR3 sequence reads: CASSPDERETQYF. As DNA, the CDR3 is TGTGCCAGCAGCCCCGACGAACGGGAGACCCAGTACTTC.

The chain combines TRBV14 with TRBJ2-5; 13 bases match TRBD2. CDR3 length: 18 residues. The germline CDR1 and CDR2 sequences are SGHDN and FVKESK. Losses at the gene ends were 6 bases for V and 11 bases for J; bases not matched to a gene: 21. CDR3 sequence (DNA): TGTGCCAGCAGGGAAACCAGACGAACTAGCGGGAGGGCGAGTGAGCAGTACTTC. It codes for CASRETRRTSGRASEQYF.

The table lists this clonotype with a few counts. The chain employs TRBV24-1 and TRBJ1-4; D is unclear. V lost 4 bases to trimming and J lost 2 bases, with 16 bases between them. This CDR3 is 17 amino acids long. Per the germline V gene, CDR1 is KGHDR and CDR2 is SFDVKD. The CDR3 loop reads CATSELNRTDTNEKLFF. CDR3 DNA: TGTGCCACCAGTGAATTGAATAGGACGGATACTAATGAAAAACTGTTTTTT.

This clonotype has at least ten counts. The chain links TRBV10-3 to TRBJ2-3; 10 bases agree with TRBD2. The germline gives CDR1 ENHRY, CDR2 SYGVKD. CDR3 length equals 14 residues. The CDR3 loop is CAGAGGPVTDTQYF. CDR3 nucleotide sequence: TGTGCTGGAGCGGGAGGGCCGGTTACAGATACGCAGTATTTT.

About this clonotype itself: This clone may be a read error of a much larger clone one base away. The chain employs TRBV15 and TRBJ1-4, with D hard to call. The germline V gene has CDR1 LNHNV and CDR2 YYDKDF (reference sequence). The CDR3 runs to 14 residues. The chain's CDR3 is CATGRDQSNEKLFF. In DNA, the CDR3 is TGTGCCACCGGCAGAGATCAGTCTAATGAAAAACTGTTTTTT.

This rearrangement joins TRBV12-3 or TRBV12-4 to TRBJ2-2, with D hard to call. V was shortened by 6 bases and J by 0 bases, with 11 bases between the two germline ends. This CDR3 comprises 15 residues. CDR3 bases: TGTGCCAGCAGCCGAACTACCGCGAACACCGGGGAGCTGTTTTTT. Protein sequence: CASSRTTANTGELFF.

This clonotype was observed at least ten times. CDR3 loop: CSVDRQGGETQYF. CDR3 nucleotides: TGCAGCGTAGACCGACAGGGCGGGGAGACCCAGTACTTC. V is TRBV29-1 and J is TRBJ2-5; 7 bases are a match to TRBD1. This CDR3 has 13 residues. Trimming cost V 6 bases and J 5 bases; bases outside gene matches: 9. The germline V gene has CDR1 SQVTM and CDR2 ANQGSEA. Based on the CDR3 plus reference TRBV29-1 and TRBJ2-5, the full variable domain is SAVISQKPSRDICQRGTSLTIQCQVDSQVTMMFWYRQQPGQSLTLIATANQGSEATYESGFVIDKFPISRPNLTFSTLTVSNMSPEDSSIYLCSVDRQGGETQYFGPGTRLLVL.

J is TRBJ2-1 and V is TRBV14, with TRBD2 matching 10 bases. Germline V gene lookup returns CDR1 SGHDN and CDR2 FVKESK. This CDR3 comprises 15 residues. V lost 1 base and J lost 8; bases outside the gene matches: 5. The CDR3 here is CASSQGLSGGYEQFF. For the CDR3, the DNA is TGTGCCAGCAGCCAAGGACTTAGCGGGGGGTATGAGCAGTTCTTC.

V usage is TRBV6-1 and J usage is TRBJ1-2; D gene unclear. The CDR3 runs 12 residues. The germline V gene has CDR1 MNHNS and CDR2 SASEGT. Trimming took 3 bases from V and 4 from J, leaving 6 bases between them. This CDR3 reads CASSESVYGYTF. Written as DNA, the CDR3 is TGTGCCAGCAGTGAGTCAGTCTATGGCTACACCTTC.

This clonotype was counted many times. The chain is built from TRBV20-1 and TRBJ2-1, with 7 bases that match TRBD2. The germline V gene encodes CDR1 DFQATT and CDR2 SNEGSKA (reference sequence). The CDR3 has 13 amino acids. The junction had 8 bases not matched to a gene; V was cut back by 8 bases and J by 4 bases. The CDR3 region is CSSLAGVYNEQFF. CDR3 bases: TGCAGTAGCTTGGCGGGAGTGTACAATGAGCAGTTCTTC.

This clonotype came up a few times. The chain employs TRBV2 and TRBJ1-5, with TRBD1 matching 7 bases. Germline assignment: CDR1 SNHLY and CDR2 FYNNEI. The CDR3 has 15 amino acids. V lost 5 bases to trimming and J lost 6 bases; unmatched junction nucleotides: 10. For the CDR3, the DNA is TGTGCCAGCAGTCGGGACAGAGTGGATTCTCAGCCCCAGCATTTT. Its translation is CASSRDRVDSQPQHF.